Reported below is one T cell receptor (beta chain). The entry originates in a study of blood T cell repertoires in COVID-19. The protocol was immunoSEQ multiplex PCR, while the TCRdb copy is restricted to in-frame clones and leaves out a portion. The sample holds 300,000 or so clones, around 90% seen once. The sample comprised PBMCs or T cells enriched from blood (not recorded which). The TCR comes from a man between 60 and 70 years old who had recovered from COVID-19.

The CDR3 region is CASSYADYYGYTF. In DNA, the CDR3 is TGTGCCAGCAGTTATGCCGACTACTATGGCTACACCTTC. The chain has TRBV6-2 or TRBV6-3 and TRBJ1-2; D gene ambiguous. Trimming removed 3 bases from V and 3 bases from J, with 8 bases in between. CDR3 length equals 13 residues. CDR1 is MNHEY, CDR2 SVGEGT, per germline.